This entry is about one T cell receptor (beta chain). The data were taken from a study of blood T cell repertoires in COVID-19. There are 18 residues in the CDR3. Germline CDR1 reads SNHLY; CDR2 reads FYNNEI. Deletions cut 3 bases from V and 0 bases from J, with 21 bases between. Assay: immunoSEQ multiplex PCR; the TCRdb copy retains only in-frame clones and omits some. The repertoire consists of a few hundred thousand clones, with 80% to 90% occurring once and the leading ten covering 1% to 1.5%. Recovered status in Cohort 3 required two negative PCRs, clearance, or symptom resolution. The V gene is TRBV2, the J gene TRBJ2-7; tentatively, D is TRBD1 (6 bases). Sequencing was carried out using PBMCs or T cells enriched from blood (not recorded which). The source is a man aged 30-40 years who had recovered from COVID-19. As DNA, the CDR3 is TGTGCCAGCAGTGATTTAGGGGCGACAGGACCCTACTCCTACGAGCAGTACTTC. Translated: CASSDLGATGPYSYEQYF. The entire variable domain, with the rest obtained from reference TRBV2 and TRBJ2-7, is as follows: EPEVTQTPSHQVTQMGQEVILRCVPISNHLYFYWYRQILGQKVEFLVSFYNNEISEKSEIFDDQFSVERPDGSNFTLKIRSTKLEDSAMYFCASSDLGATGPYSYEQYFGPGTRLTVT.